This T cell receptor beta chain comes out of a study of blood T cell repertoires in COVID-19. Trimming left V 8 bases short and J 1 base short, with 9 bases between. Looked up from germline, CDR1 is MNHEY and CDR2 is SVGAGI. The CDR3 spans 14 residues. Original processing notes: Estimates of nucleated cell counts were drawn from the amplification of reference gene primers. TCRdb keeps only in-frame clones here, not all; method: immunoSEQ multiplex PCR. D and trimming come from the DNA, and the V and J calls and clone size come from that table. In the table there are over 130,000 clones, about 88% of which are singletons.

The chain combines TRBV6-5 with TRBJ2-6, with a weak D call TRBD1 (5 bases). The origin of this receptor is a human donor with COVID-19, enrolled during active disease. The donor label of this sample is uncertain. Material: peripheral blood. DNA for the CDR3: TGTGCCAGCGTCCAGGGTTCTGGGGCCAACGTCCTGACTTTC. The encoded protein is CASVQGSGANVLTF.